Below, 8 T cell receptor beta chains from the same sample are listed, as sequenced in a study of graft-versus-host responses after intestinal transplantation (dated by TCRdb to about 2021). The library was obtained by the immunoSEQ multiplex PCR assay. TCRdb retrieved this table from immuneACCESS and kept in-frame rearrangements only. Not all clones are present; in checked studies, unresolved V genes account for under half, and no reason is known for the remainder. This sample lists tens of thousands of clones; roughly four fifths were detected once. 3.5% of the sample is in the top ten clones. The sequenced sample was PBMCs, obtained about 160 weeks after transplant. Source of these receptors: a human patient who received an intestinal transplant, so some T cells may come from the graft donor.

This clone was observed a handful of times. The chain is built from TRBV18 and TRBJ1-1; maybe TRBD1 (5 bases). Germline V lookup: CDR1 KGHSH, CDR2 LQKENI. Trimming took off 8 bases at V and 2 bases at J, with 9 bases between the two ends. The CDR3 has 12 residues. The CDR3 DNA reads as TGTGCCAGCAATGGGGGAAACACTGAAGCTTTCTTT. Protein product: CASNGGNTEAFF. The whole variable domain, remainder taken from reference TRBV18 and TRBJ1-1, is NAGVMQNPRHLVRRRGQEARLRCSPMKGHSHVYWYRQLPEEGLKFMVYLQKENIIDESGMPKERFSAEFPKEGPSILRIQQVVRGDSAAYFCASNGGNTEAFFGQGTRLTVV.

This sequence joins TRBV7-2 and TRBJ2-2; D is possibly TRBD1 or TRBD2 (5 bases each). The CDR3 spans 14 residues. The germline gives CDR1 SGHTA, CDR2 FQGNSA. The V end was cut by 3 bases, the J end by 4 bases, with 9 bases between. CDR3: CASSFWGSTGELFF. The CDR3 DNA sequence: TGTGCCAGCAGCTTTTGGGGGAGCACCGGGGAGCTGTTTTTT.

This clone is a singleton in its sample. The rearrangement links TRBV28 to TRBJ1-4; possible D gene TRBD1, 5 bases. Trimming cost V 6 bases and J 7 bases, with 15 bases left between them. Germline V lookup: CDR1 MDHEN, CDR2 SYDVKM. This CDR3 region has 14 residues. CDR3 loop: CASSTAGGAEKLFF. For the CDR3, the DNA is TGTGCCAGCAGCACTGCGGGGGGAGCTGAAAAACTGTTTTTT. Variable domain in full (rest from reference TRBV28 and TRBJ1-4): DVKVTQSSRYLVKRTGEKVFLECVQDMDHENMFWYRQDPGLGLRLIYFSYDVKMKEKGDIPEGYSVSREKKERFSLILESASTNQTSMYLCASSTAGGAEKLFFGSGTQLSVL.

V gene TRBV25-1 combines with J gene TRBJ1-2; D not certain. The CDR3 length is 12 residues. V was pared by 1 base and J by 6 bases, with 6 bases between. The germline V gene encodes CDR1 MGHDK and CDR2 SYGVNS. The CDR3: CASSEFGDGYTF. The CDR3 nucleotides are TGTGCCAGCAGTGAATTCGGTGATGGCTACACCTTC.

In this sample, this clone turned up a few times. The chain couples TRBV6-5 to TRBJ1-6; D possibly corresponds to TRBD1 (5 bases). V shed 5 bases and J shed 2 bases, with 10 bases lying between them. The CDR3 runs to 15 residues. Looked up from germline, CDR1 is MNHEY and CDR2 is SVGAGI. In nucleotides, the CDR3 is TGTGCCAGCAGTCCCAGGGTAACCTATAATTCACCCCTCCACTTT. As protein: CASSPRVTYNSPLHF.

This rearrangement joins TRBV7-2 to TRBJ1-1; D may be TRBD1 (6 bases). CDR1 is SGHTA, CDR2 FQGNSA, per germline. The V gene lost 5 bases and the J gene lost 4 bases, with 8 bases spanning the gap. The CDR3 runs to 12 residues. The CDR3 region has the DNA TGTGCCAGCAGCCCGACAGGCACTGAAGCTTTCTTT. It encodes CASSPTGTEAFF. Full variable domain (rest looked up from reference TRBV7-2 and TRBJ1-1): GAGVSQSPSNKVTEKGKDVELRCDPISGHTALYWYRQSLGQGLEFLIYFQGNSAPDKSGLPSDRFSAERTGGSVSTLTIQRTQQEDSAVYLCASSPTGTEAFFGQGTRLTVV.

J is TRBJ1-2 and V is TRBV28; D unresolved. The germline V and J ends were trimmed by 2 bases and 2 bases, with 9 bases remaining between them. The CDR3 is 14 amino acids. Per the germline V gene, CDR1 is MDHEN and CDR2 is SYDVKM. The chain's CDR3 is CASSLAGMNYGYTF. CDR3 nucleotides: TGTGCCAGCAGTTTAGCGGGGATGAACTATGGCTACACCTTC.

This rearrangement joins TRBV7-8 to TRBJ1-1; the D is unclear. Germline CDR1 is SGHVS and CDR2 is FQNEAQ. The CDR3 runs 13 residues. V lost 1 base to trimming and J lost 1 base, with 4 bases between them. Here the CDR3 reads CASSLVENTEAFF. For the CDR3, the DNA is TGTGCCAGCAGCTTAGTTGAGAACACTGAAGCTTTCTTT.